This T cell receptor (beta chain) was sequenced for a study of blood T cell repertoires in COVID-19. Study context: The analysed material was cDNA or gDNA that came from T cells, B-cell-depleted T cells, or PBMCs.

Original processing notes: Estimation of nucleated cell counts relied on the amplification of reference gene primers. TCRdb's table, derived via immunoSEQ multiplex PCR, lists solely in-frame clones and lacks some. V, J and clone size reflect that table, while D and trimming were determined from the DNA. The sample has over 120,000 clones; roughly four fifths are singletons. CDR1 is SNHLY and CDR2 is FYNNEI in the germline V gene. With 9 bases clipped from V and 8 bases from J, the junction kept 18 bases outside the gene matches. The CDR3 totals 17 residues. This clone was observed once. The source material was peripheral blood. The sequence came from a woman in her fifties or sixties with acute or convalescent COVID-19. The rearrangement links TRBV2 to TRBJ2-1; 11 nucleotides match TRBD2. The CDR3 is CASCLALLAGVRDEQFF. CDR3 sequence (DNA): TGTGCCAGTTGTCTGGCCCTACTAGCGGGAGTTAGGGATGAGCAGTTCTTC.